This TCR beta chain was observed in a study of blood T cell repertoires in COVID-19. Germline loops: CDR1 SQVTM, CDR2 ANQGSEA. V shed 7 bases and J 3 bases; nucleotides not matched to a gene: 8. The CDR3 loop spans 13 amino acids. Method: immunoSEQ multiplex PCR; TCRdb's copy keeps in-frame clones and lacks some. The repertoire holds roughly 300,000 clones, approximately 84% seen once, with more than 1.1% in the top ten. Patients from Seattle were sampled longitudinally, starting during active infection. Sequenced material: peripheral blood. This clonotype was obtained from a human donor with COVID-19, enrolled during active disease. The donor label of this sample is uncertain. The chain has TRBV29-1 and TRBJ2-7; 8 nucleotides line up with TRBD1. This CDR3 reads CSAKQGEVYEQYF. CDR3 nucleotide sequence: TGCAGCGCAAAACAGGGGGAGGTCTACGAGCAGTACTTC.